These T cell receptor beta chains were read from a single sample in a study of T-cell reconstitution after alpha-beta-depleted transplantation in children. A single record per CDR3 protein comes from TCRdb applying MiXCR to the PCR reads. The sample includes a few hundred thousand distinct CDR3 sequences, less than 15% seen only once; the top ten take about 3.9%. Specimen: PBMCs, collected from the stem cell graft. Receptor source: a human donor who donated a stem cell graft to a child with Fanconi anemia. The CDR3 runs from the conserved cysteine through the conserved F or W. The D gene is left open where the match is weak. The size entry is marked missing in some rows and otherwise reads once, few, many or a size class.

TRBD1 TRBJ2-7 few TRBV12-3/TRBV12-4 12 TGTGCCAGCAGCCCCGGGACAGGAGAGCAGTACTTC CASSPGTGEQYF
NA TRBJ2-3 NA TRBV30 15 TGTGCCTGGAAGGGGGTCCATCGGGGCACAGATACGCAGTATTTT CAWKGVHRGTDTQYF
TRBD2 TRBJ2-1 many TRBV5-1 17 TGCGCCAGCAGCTTGGGACTAGCGGCGAACTCCTACAATGAGCAGTTCTTC CASSLGLAANSYNEQFF
NA TRBJ1-1 few TRBV6-5 11 TGTGCCAGCAGATCTAACACTGAAGCTTTCTTT CASRSNTEAFF
NA TRBJ1-2 many TRBV5-1 12 TGCGCCAGCAGAAGCTCTTATGATGGCTACACCTTC CASRSSYDGYTF
NA TRBJ1-1 few TRBV30 13 TGTGCCTGGAGGCGTACAGTGAACACTGAAGCTTTCTTT CAWRRTVNTEAFF
TRBD1 TRBJ2-2 few TRBV7-9 15 TGTGCCAGCAGCGCTTGGGACAGAGCCACCGGGGAGCTGTTTTTT CASSAWDRATGELFF
NA TRBJ1-1 NA TRBV18 14 TGTGCCAGCTCACCACTAACAGATAACACTGAAGCTTTCTTT CASSPLTDNTEAFF
NA TRBJ2-3 few TRBV20-1 15 TGCAGTGCCATCAGGGGGGGGGGCCCCACAGATACGCAGTATTTT CSAIRGGGPTDTQYF
TRBD1 TRBJ2-1 NA TRBV5-1 16 TGCGCCAGCAGGGAGATTGTTGGGACAGGACACAATGAGCAGTTCTTC CASREIVGTGHNEQFF
NA TRBJ1-4 few TRBV2 13 TGTGCCAGCGGGCTTACCTCCGGGGAAAAACTGTTTTTT CASGLTSGEKLFF
TRBD2 TRBJ2-3 NA TRBV29-1 13 TGCAGCCTAAGCGGGGGGAACACAGATACGCAGTATTTT CSLSGGNTDTQYF
NA TRBJ2-7 NA TRBV7-9 15 TGTGCCAGCAGCCGGGGACTTTCCGAGTCCTACGAGCAGTACTTC CASSRGLSESYEQYF
NA TRBJ2-1 many TRBV20-1 13 TGCAGTGCTAGACGGGGAGCTCACAATGAGCAGTTCTTC CSARRGAHNEQFF
TRBD1 TRBJ1-1 few TRBV5-6 18 TGTGCCAGCAGCTTGGGGCCTTACGGACAGGGTCTCTATACTGAAGCTTTCTTT CASSLGPYGQGLYTEAFF
TRBD2 TRBJ2-1 few TRBV6-6 12 TGTGCCAGCAATGCCCTAGCGGGCCAGCAGTTCTTC CASNALAGQQFF
TRBD2 TRBJ2-5 few TRBV9 13 TGTGCCAGCAGCACCCGGCCGGGGGGGACCCAGTACTTC CASSTRPGGTQYF
TRBD1 TRBJ1-4 many TRBV4-3 15 TGCGCCAGCAGCCCTCGGACAGGGCTCAATGAAAAACTGTTTTTT CASSPRTGLNEKLFF
NA TRBJ1-1 NA TRBV11-2 13 TGTGCCAGCAGTGTTTCAGGGTTAGGTGAAGCTTTCTTT CASSVSGLGEAFF
NA TRBJ2-1 NA TRBV27 15 TGTGCCAGCAGTTTTTTAACAGTACAGGGCAGTGAGCAGTTCTTC CASSFLTVQGSEQFF
NA TRBJ1-2 few TRBV5-1 13 TGCGCCAGCAGCCCAGCCGGGGAAAGCGGCTACACCTTC CASSPAGESGYTF
NA TRBJ1-1 few TRBV7-9 12 TGTGCCAGCAGCTCCCGGACTTACCAAGCTTTCTTT CASSSRTYQAFF
NA TRBJ2-3 many TRBV7-9 15 TGTGCCAGCAGTCTCCCCAGGGGGAGGTTAGATACGCAGTATTTT CASSLPRGRLDTQYF
NA TRBJ1-5 few TRBV10-2 15 TGCGCCAGCAGTGAGCAGGGGCTTAGCAATCAGCCCCAGCATTTT CASSEQGLSNQPQHF
NA TRBJ1-1 few TRBV11-1 13 TGTGCCAGCAGCTTGGGGCGGACCGTTGAAGCTTTCTTT CASSLGRTVEAFF
TRBD1 TRBJ1-4 once TRBV6-1 15 TGTGCCAGCAGACAACAGCAGGGGGCATGGGAAAAACTGTTTTTT CASRQQQGAWEKLFF
TRBD1 TRBJ1-5 few TRBV6-2/TRBV6-3 16 TGTGCCAGCAGTTACGGGACAGGGGTAGAAGTGCAGCCCCAGCATTTT CASSYGTGVEVQPQHF
TRBD1 TRBJ1-2 NA TRBV5-6 16 TGTGCCAGCAGCTTTGGTCAGGGGGCTATGAACTATGGCTACACCTTC CASSFGQGAMNYGYTF
NA TRBJ1-1 many TRBV12-3/TRBV12-4 16 TGTGCCAGCAGTTTCCCCGGGCAGGGCGAGAACACTGAAGCTTTCTTT CASSFPGQGENTEAFF